This TCR beta chain was obtained from a study of T cell repertoires in cytomegalovirus infection. Across the study: It was the public TCR beta signatures that indicated both CMV infection and matching HLA type.

About this clonotype: Antigen unknown.

Study-level findings and limits: Dominating the ex vivo response were HLA-C-restricted CMV-specific TCR beta clonotypes. There were carriers of CMV plus the relevant HLA, and cumulative public TCR beta family frequency identified them.

The V and J ends lost 0 bases and 5 bases respectively, with 9 bases between them. The germline CDR1 and CDR2 sequences are SGDLS and YYNGEE. This CDR3 is built from 14 residues. TCRdb reprocessed the reads with MiXCR, giving one entry per CDR3 protein. This sample has hundreds of thousands of distinct CDR3 sequences; around a third occur once, and the top ten carry roughly 20%. The V gene is TRBV9, the J gene TRBJ2-1; D unresolved. This clonotype was sampled from a human donor in good health (CMV status not recorded). Some clones in this sample may be carry-over from other donors' samples. The material was cultured PBMCs, obtained from culture after CMV antigen stimulation. The CDR3 DNA sequence: TGTGCCAGCAGCGTAGGGGCACAGAACAATGAGCAGTTCTTC. Protein product: CASSVGAQNNEQFF.